This T cell receptor beta chain was captured by sequencing in a study of CXCR3-negative and CXCR3-positive naive CD8 T cells. The CDR3 is 13 amino acids. CDR1 and CDR2 (germline): MNHEY, SMNVEV (reference sequence). UMI labels and 5' RACE were used to prepare the TRB cDNA libraries. TCRdb reanalyzed the 5' RACE reads, giving one entry per CDR3 protein sequence and no DNA. The sample table sets out 100,000 to 150,000 distinct CDR3 sequences. The sequenced material came from naive CXCR3- CD8+ T cells from blood. Subset: CD45RO-CCR7+CD27+CD95- naive CD8+ T cells lacking CXCR3 (TNR3-). The chain couples TRBV27 to TRBJ2-1; lacking DNA, the TRBD1 call made by TCRdb goes unchecked. This sequence originates from a human donor in good health. Some clones in this sample may be carry-over from other donors' samples. The CDR3 is CASSFGGYNEQFF.